This paragraph covers one T cell receptor beta chain sequence. This clonotype was detected ten times or more. Its antigen specificity is not known. No clone much larger than this one lies a single base away; base qualities are absent. These data are taken from a study of patients and donors after allogeneic stem cell transplantation (dated by TCRdb to the early 2020s). CDR1 and CDR2 are read off the germline V gene as SGHRS and YFSETQ. Trimming takes 0 bases from V and 8 bases from J, and the germline ends sit 9 bases apart. Inclusive of the bounding cysteine and phenylalanine, the CDR3 is 13 residues long. Of all the DNA, just the CDR3 is kept, 39 bases in frame from base 1. The method was RT-PCR. The listed sequencing device is NextSeq 550. TCRdb reanalyzed the raw reads on its own, using fastp at Q25 for trimming and MiXCR for clone calling, and kept in-frame beta chains. Identical CDR3 protein sequences are pooled into one entry, listed with their most common genes and DNA. The sample table shows 70,000 to 95,000 distinct CDR3 sequences, and 4.5% to 5% are seen once. The ten biggest clones cover around 2.6% of the sample.

This chain joins TRBV5-1 to TRBJ2-1, with a tentative D gene TRBD2 over 5 matching bases. The origin of this receptor is a human donor who was either an allogeneic HSCT recipient or a stem cell or donor lymphocyte infusion donor (not recorded which). It is not recorded whose cells these are; they may come from a transplant donor. The source material was blood, either unsorted or a sorted T cell fraction (not recorded which). The CDR3 has the sequence CASSLDGSDEQFF. The nucleotides read TGCGCCAGCAGCTTGGATGGTAGCGATGAGCAGTTCTTC.